These 30 T cell receptor beta chains share one sample of origin, sequenced in a study of control samples from healthy donors and cancer patients (dated by TCRdb to 2020 to 2022). Library prep was done by the immunoSEQ multiplex PCR assay. Held by TCRdb, this immuneACCESS table contains in-frame sequences only and omits some clones. Under half of the omission traces to an unresolved V gene where checked; the cause of the rest is unknown. The table for this sample lists approximately 180,000 clones; more than 85% of them were counted only once. Clones ranked in the top ten supply 2% to 2.5% of the sample. Sequencing was performed on blood. These receptors originate from a woman between 40 and 55 years old in good health.

The chain uses TRBV9 and TRBJ1-6, with 9 bases identical to TRBD1. The CDR3 covers 15 residues. V lost 3 bases, J lost 10 bases, and 8 bases stayed unmatched. Germline V gene lookup returns CDR1 SGDLS and CDR2 YYNGEE. The CDR3 here is CASSDAGQGRSPLHF. CDR3 nucleotide sequence: TGTGCCAGCAGCGACGCGGGACAGGGTAGATCACCCCTCCACTTT. The complete variable domain, with remaining parts taken from reference TRBV9 and TRBJ1-6, reads DSGVTQTPKHLITATGQRVTLRCSPRSGDLSVYWYQQSLDQGLQFLIQYYNGEERAKGNILERFSAQQFPDLHSELNLSSLELGDSALYFCASSDAGQGRSPLHFGNGTRLTVT.

The gene calls are TRBV14 and TRBJ1-1, with D hard to call. The CDR3 sequence is 14 residues long. V lost 0 bases and J lost 4, with 9 bases in between. The germline CDR1 and CDR2 sequences are SGHDN and FVKESK. CDR3 in DNA: TGTGCCAGCAGCCAAGAACTGAGGGCCACTGAAGCTTTCTTT. Translating it yields CASSQELRATEAFF.

The chain couples TRBV7-9 to TRBJ1-5; D unclear. CDR1 is SEHNR, CDR2 FQNEAQ, per germline (reference sequence). The CDR3 spans 12 residues. The V end lost 2 bases, the J end lost 4 bases, and 3 bases lay between the germline ends. The CDR3 spells CASSLYNQPQHF. Written as DNA, the CDR3 is TGTGCCAGCAGCTTATATAATCAGCCCCAGCATTTT.

V gene TRBV6-6 combines with J gene TRBJ1-1, with D possibly matching TRBD1 (5 bases). Deletions cut 0 bases from V and 5 bases from J, with 13 bases between. Germline lookup yields CDR1 MNHNY and CDR2 SVGAGI (reference sequence). This CDR3 is built from 15 residues. CDR3 nucleotide sequence: TGTGCCAGCAGTTACTCCGAGGGGCGGGGTACTGAAGCTTTCTTT. Encoded protein: CASSYSEGRGTEAFF.

The chain uses TRBV7-6 and TRBJ2-7; 7 bases are shared with TRBD2. Germline CDR1 SGHVS, CDR2 FNYEAQ. The CDR3 totals 16 residues. V shed 2 bases, J shed 0 bases, and the junction held 7 bases outside the gene matches. The CDR3 reads CASSLIGGSYSYEQYF. The DNA of the CDR3 is TGTGCCAGCAGCTTAATCGGGGGGAGCTACTCCTACGAGCAGTACTTC.

The chain recombines TRBV5-6 with TRBJ2-5; D not resolved. This CDR3 has 17 residues. Germline loops: CDR1 SGHDT, CDR2 YYEEEE. V was shortened by 0 bases and J by 5 bases, with 20 bases between the two germline ends. Written as DNA, the CDR3 is TGTGCCAGCAGCTTGGGTATTTATCAGGTCGCTGGTGAGACCCAGTACTTC. Amino acids: CASSLGIYQVAGETQYF.

V is TRBV9 and J is TRBJ1-1, with a tentative D call TRBD1 (5 bases). V lost 6 bases to trimming and J lost 5 bases, with 20 bases between them. Germline V gene sequence: CDR1 SGDLS, CDR2 YYNGEE. The CDR3 loop spans 15 amino acids. For the CDR3, the DNA is TGTGCCAGCACTCCCGGTCATCTTGAGGGGACTGAAGCTTTCTTT. This sequence encodes CASTPGHLEGTEAFF.

The J gene is TRBJ1-4, the V gene TRBV7-5. TRBV7-5 is deemed a pseudogene. The CDR3 extends over 16 amino acids. The CDR3 reads CARSSAWRGGVEKLFF. CDR3 bases: TGTGCCAGAAGCTCCGCTTGGCGAGGCGGCGTGGAAAAACTGTTTTTT.

The CDR3 region is CASSPIRAPGGTEAFF. In DNA, the CDR3 is TGTGCCAGCTCACCAATCAGGGCTCCCGGGGGCACTGAAGCTTTCTTT. The chain couples TRBV18 to TRBJ1-1, with a tentative D call TRBD1 (5 bases). Trimming shortened V by 2 bases and J by 4 bases, and 17 bases separated the two germline ends. Germline values: CDR1 KGHSH, CDR2 LQKENI. This CDR3 comprises 16 residues.

This chain joins TRBV6-1 and TRBJ1-2; no firm D call. V gave up 1 base and J gave up 0 bases, with 9 bases separating them. The germline gives CDR1 MNHNS, CDR2 SASEGT. The CDR3 loop spans 15 amino acids. CDR3 sequence: CASSEGGNSNYGYTF. CDR3 nucleotides: TGTGCCAGCAGTGAAGGTGGTAATTCTAACTATGGCTACACCTTC.

The chain has TRBV19 and TRBJ1-6; a weak D match, TRBD1 (6 bases). The CDR3 is made up of 13 amino acids. Germline V gene sequence: CDR1 LNHDA, CDR2 SQIVND (reference sequence). V lost 5 bases, J lost 10 bases, and 12 bases lay in between. The CDR3 reads CASSSKGDSPLHF. The CDR3 DNA reads as TGTGCCAGTAGTTCCAAGGGGGACTCACCCCTCCACTTT.

This rearrangement joins TRBV2 to TRBJ1-5; D unclear. The CDR3 covers 14 residues. The ends were cut back, 6 bases at V and 0 bases at J, with 9 bases in the middle. In germline, CDR1 is SNHLY, CDR2 FYNNEI. CDR3 residues: CASRVGLSNQPQHF. For the CDR3, the DNA is TGTGCCAGCAGGGTCGGTCTTAGCAATCAGCCCCAGCATTTT.

The chain employs TRBV18 and TRBJ2-1; 14 bases line up with TRBD2. The V gene end was trimmed by 3 bases and the J gene end by 15 bases; junction bases not matched to a gene: 13. The germline V gene encodes CDR1 KGHSH and CDR2 LQKENI. The CDR3 loop spans 16 amino acids. The CDR3 DNA is TGTGCCAGCTCACCGCCTGGACTAGCGGGGGGCTCCCTTGCGTTCTTC. Encoded protein: CASSPPGLAGGSLAFF.

The rearrangement links TRBV4-2 to TRBJ1-2; 7 bases fit TRBD1. This CDR3 has 15 amino acids. Losses at the gene ends were 0 bases for V and 10 bases for J; bases not matched to a gene: 11. Germline CDR1 and CDR2: LGHNA and YNFKEQ. CDR3 in DNA: TGTGCCAGCAGCCAAGATCAGGGGGGTAAGCGTGACTACACCTTC. Protein: CASSQDQGGKRDYTF.

The rearrangement links TRBV29-1 to TRBJ2-3, with D possibly TRBD2 on 7 matching bases. Germline CDR1 SQVTM, CDR2 ANQGSEA. The CDR3 runs to 14 residues. Trimming cost V 7 bases and J 4 bases, with 18 bases left between them. The CDR3, as DNA: TGCAGCGGGGGCCACGGGGGGACATCAGATACGCAGTATTTT. This translates into CSGGHGGTSDTQYF.

The rearrangement links TRBV7-9 to TRBJ1-3; D is perhaps TRBD1 (5 bases). This CDR3 has 17 residues. Trimming cost V 0 bases and J 1 base, with 13 bases left between them. From germline, CDR1 is SEHNR and CDR2 FQNEAQ (reference sequence). For the CDR3, the DNA is TGTGCCAGCAGCTTAGCTGGGACCCCGAAATCTGGAAACACCATATATTTT. Amino acid sequence: CASSLAGTPKSGNTIYF.

This sequence joins TRBV7-9 and TRBJ2-3, with 11 bases lining up with TRBD2. The germline V gene encodes CDR1 SEHNR and CDR2 FQNEAQ (reference sequence). The CDR3 sequence is 17 residues long. V was pared by 4 bases and J by 2 bases, with 8 bases of the junction left unmatched. CDR3 in amino acids: CASSSHTSGGPTDTQYF. The CDR3 nucleotides are TGTGCCAGCAGCTCCCATACTAGCGGGGGCCCCACAGATACGCAGTATTTT.

The chain combines TRBV28 with TRBJ1-2; TRBD1 matches 7 bases. This CDR3 region has 14 residues. From germline, CDR1 is MDHEN and CDR2 SYDVKM. V was clipped by 4 bases and J by 5 bases; unmatched bases: 7. This CDR3 reads CASSWGTALYGYTF. The CDR3 coding sequence is TGTGCCAGCAGTTGGGGGACAGCACTTTATGGCTACACCTTC.

The chain links TRBV11-2 to TRBJ2-3; TRBD1 agrees at 12 bases. The V and J ends lost 2 bases and 5 bases, in that order; junction bases with no gene match: 8. Looked up from germline, CDR1 is SGHAT and CDR2 is FQNNGV. The CDR3 is 17 amino acids. In DNA form, the CDR3 reads TGTGCCAGCAGCTTATCGGGGACAGGGGGCGCAGGAGATACGCAGTATTTT. This codes for CASSLSGTGGAGDTQYF.

V gene TRBV7-9 combines with J gene TRBJ2-1; TRBD2 matches at 9 bases. Per the germline V gene, CDR1 is SEHNR and CDR2 is FQNEAQ (reference sequence). The V gene end was trimmed by 5 bases and the J gene end by 1 base; junction bases not matched to a gene: 6. This CDR3 has 16 residues. In DNA form, the CDR3 reads TGTGCCAGCAGCCCCCGGAGCGGGGGGTCCTACAATGAGCAGTTCTTC. As protein: CASSPRSGGSYNEQFF.

This chain joins TRBV27 and TRBJ1-1; 8 bases map to TRBD1. The CDR3 is 14 residues long. The V gene end was trimmed by 3 bases and the J gene end by 3 bases; junction bases not matched to a gene: 3. CDR1 and CDR2 (germline): MNHEY, SMNVEV (reference sequence). CDR3 amino acids: CASSFQGAYTEAFF. For the CDR3, the DNA is TGTGCCAGCAGTTTCCAGGGGGCCTACACTGAAGCTTTCTTT.

The sample holds a few counts of this clone. The rearrangement joins TRBV7-8 to TRBJ1-2, with TRBD1 matching over 9 bases. Per germline, CDR1 SGHVS and CDR2 FQNEAQ. CDR3 size: 15 residues. V gave up 5 bases and J gave up 5 bases; unmatched junction bases: 9. The CDR3 nucleotides read TGTGCCAGCAGCCTTATGGGACAGGGAGGTTATGGCTACACCTTC. Translation gives CASSLMGQGGYGYTF.

The chain is built from TRBV14 and TRBJ2-2; D call uncertain. The CDR3 is 14 residues long. The germline V and J ends were trimmed by 1 base and 6 bases, with 9 bases remaining between them. Germline loops: CDR1 SGHDN, CDR2 FVKESK. The CDR3 loop reads CASSQGFGSGELFF. Here the CDR3 DNA reads TGTGCCAGCAGCCAAGGTTTTGGCTCCGGGGAGCTGTTTTTT.

The gene calls are TRBV4-1 and TRBJ1-2; D unresolved. There are 14 residues in the CDR3. V was cut by 4 bases and J by 4 bases, with 13 bases left in between. From germline, CDR1 is MGHRA and CDR2 YSYEKL. The CDR3 is CASSRPSMGYGYTF. CDR3 coding DNA: TGCGCCAGCAGCCGGCCCTCCATGGGCTATGGCTACACCTTC.

Turning to this clone: Within the sample, other DNA sequences also encode this same CDR3. The chain employs TRBV15 and TRBJ2-2; D unresolved. The length of the CDR3 is 14 residues. V lost 5 bases and J 1 base, leaving 8 bases between the germline ends. Germline V gene data show CDR1 as LNHNV and CDR2 as YYDKDF (reference sequence). The CDR3 DNA is TGTGCCACCAGCCGCACAGAGAACACCGGGGAGCTGTTTTTT. Encoded protein: CATSRTENTGELFF.

V is TRBV4-1 and J is TRBJ2-3; 10 bases line up with TRBD2. The CDR3 runs to 17 residues. Germline trimming cut 4 bases from V and 2 bases from J; bases unmatched to any gene: 9. Germline CDR1 and CDR2: MGHRA and YSYEKL. This chain's CDR3 is CASSPTPLAGHTDTQYF. In DNA, the CDR3 is TGCGCCAGCAGCCCAACACCACTAGCGGGGCACACAGATACGCAGTATTTT.

The V gene is TRBV24-1, the J gene TRBJ2-3; 8 nucleotides line up with TRBD1. The CDR3 is 14 residues long. The junction had 4 bases not matched to a gene; V was cut back by 2 bases and J by 7 bases. CDR1 and CDR2 (germline): KGHDR, SFDVKD. In nucleotides, the CDR3 is TGTGCCACCAGTGATTCCAGGGGGCCAAATACGCAGTATTTT. This codes for CATSDSRGPNTQYF.

This rearrangement joins TRBV28 to TRBJ1-3, with 9 nucleotides matching TRBD1. The CDR3 totals 14 residues. The germline gives CDR1 MDHEN, CDR2 SYDVKM. V gave up 6 bases and J gave up 2 bases; unmatched junction bases: 2. CDR3: CASRNRGPGNTIYF. The CDR3 region has the DNA TGTGCCAGCAGAAACAGGGGGCCTGGAAACACCATATATTTT. Supplemented by reference TRBV28 and TRBJ1-3, the full variable domain reads DVKVTQSSRYLVKRTGEKVFLECVQDMDHENMFWYRQDPGLGLRLIYFSYDVKMKEKGDIPEGYSVSREKKERFSLILESASTNQTSMYLCASRNRGPGNTIYFGEGSWLTVV.

The CDR3 protein is CASSEATGAGYGYTF. In DNA form, the CDR3 reads TGTGCCAGCAGTGAAGCGACAGGGGCGGGCTATGGCTACACCTTC. The chain employs TRBV6-1 and TRBJ1-2, with TRBD1 identical over 8 bases. Germline assignment: CDR1 MNHNS and CDR2 SASEGT. V lost 0 bases, J lost 4 bases, and 4 bases stayed unmatched. This CDR3 region has 15 residues.

The rearrangement uses TRBV18 and TRBJ1-4; 7 bases agree with TRBD1. CDR3 length: 15 amino acids. Germline V gene lookup returns CDR1 KGHSH and CDR2 LQKENI. V trimming: 8 bases; J trimming: 8 bases; junction bases outside the gene matches: 14. The CDR3 nucleotides read TGTGCCAGCACAAACCACGCAGGGGGTCACGAAAAACTGTTTTTT. Protein sequence: CASTNHAGGHEKLFF.